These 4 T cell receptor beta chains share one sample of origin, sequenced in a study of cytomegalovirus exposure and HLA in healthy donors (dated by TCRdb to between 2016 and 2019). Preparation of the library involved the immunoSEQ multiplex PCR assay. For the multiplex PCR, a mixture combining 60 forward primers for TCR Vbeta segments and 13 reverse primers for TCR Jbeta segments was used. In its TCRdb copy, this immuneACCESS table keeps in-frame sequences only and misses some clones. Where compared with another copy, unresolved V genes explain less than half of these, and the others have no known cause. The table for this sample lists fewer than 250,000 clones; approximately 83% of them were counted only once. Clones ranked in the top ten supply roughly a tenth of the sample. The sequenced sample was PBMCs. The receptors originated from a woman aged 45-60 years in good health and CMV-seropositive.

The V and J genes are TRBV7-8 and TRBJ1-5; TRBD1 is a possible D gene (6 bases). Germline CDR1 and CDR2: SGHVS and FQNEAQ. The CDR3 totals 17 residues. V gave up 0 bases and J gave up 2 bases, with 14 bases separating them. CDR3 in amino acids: CASSLAGRGQRNQPQHF. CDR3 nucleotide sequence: TGTGCCAGCAGCTTAGCCGGGCGGGGGCAGCGCAATCAGCCCCAGCATTTT.

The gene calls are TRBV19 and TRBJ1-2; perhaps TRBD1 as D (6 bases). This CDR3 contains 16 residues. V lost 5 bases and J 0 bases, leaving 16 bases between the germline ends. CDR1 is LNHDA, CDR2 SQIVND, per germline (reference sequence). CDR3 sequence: CASSSEWGPANYGYTF. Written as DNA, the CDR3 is TGTGCCAGTAGTTCTGAGTGGGGGCCAGCTAACTATGGCTACACCTTC. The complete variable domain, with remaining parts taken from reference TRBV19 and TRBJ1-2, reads DGGITQSPKYLFRKEGQNVTLSCEQNLNHDAMYWYRQDPGQGLRLIYYSQIVNDFQKGDIAEGYSVSREKKESFPLTVTSAQKNPTAFYLCASSSEWGPANYGYTFGSGTRLTVV.

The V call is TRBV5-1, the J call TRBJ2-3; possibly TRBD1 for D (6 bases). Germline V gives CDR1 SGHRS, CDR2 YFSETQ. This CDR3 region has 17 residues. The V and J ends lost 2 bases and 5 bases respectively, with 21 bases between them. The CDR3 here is CASSFEMTGPNGDTQYF. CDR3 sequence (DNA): TGCGCCAGCAGCTTTGAGATGACAGGCCCTAATGGAGATACGCAGTATTTT. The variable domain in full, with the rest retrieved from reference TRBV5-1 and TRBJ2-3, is KAGVTQTPRYLIKTRGQQVTLSCSPISGHRSVSWYQQTPGQGLQFLFEYFSETQRNKGNFPGRFSGRQFSNSRSEMNVSTLELGDSALYLCASSFEMTGPNGDTQYFGPGTRLTVL.

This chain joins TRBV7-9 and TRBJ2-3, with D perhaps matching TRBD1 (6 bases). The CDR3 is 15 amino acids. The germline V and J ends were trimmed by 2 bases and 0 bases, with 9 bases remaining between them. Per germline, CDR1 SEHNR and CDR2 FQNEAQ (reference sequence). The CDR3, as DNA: TGTGCCAGCAGCTTACGGGGACAAAGCACAGATACGCAGTATTTT. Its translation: CASSLRGQSTDTQYF. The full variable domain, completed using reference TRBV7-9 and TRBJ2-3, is DTGVSQNPRHKITKRGQNVTFRCDPISEHNRLYWYRQTLGQGPEFLTYFQNEAQLEKSRLLSDRFSAERPKGSFSTLEIQRTEQGDSAMYLCASSLRGQSTDTQYFGPGTRLTVL.